The rows below give T cell receptor beta chains drawn from one sample of a study of Ad26.COV2.S vaccination and SARS-CoV-2 variants. TCRdb keeps only in-frame clones here, not all; method: immunoSEQ multiplex PCR. The data contain hundreds of thousands of clones, about 85% of them singletons. The sequencing used peripheral blood, collected in a trial of Ad26.COV2.S vaccine versus placebo. The receptors derive from a person aged 18 to 59 who received the Ad26.COV2.S COVID-19 vaccine or a placebo. Both conserved end residues are part of each CDR3. D genes are given only for firm matches. Not all rows give a size; the values are once, few, many and, for expanded clones, a class.

d_call: TRBD1; v_call: TRBV6-5; j_call: TRBJ1-5; clone_size: -; cdr3_nt: TGTGCCAGCAGTTACTCGATACAGGGGAATCAGCCCCAGCATTTT; cdr3_aa: CASSYSIQGNQPQHF
d_call: TRBD1; v_call: TRBV19; j_call: TRBJ2-3; clone_size: -; cdr3_nt: TGTGCCAGTCGGGGGACAGGGGGAACAGATACGCAGTATTTT; cdr3_aa: CASRGTGGTDTQYF
d_call: -; v_call: TRBV5-6; j_call: TRBJ2-7; clone_size: few; cdr3_nt: TGTGCCAGCAGCTTTAATCGGGCAAAGCAGTACTTC; cdr3_aa: CASSFNRAKQYF
d_call: TRBD1; v_call: TRBV5-1; j_call: TRBJ1-1; clone_size: -; cdr3_nt: TGCGCCAGCAGCGGCGCAGGGGGGAACACTGAAGCTTTCTTT; cdr3_aa: CASSGAGGNTEAFF
d_call: -; v_call: TRBV5-4; j_call: TRBJ2-7; clone_size: -; cdr3_nt: TGTGCCAGCACCACGACAGTAACCTCCTACGAGCAGTACTTC; cdr3_aa: CASTTTVTSYEQYF
d_call: -; v_call: TRBV7-9; j_call: TRBJ2-3; clone_size: -; cdr3_nt: TGTGCCAGCAGCTTAGCGAGGCAGGCGGGCCCCACAGATACGCAGTATTTT; cdr3_aa: CASSLARQAGPTDTQYF
d_call: TRBD1; v_call: TRBV3-1/TRBV3-2; j_call: TRBJ1-2; clone_size: -; cdr3_nt: TGTGCCAGCAGAGGAACAGGGGGCAGCTATGGCTACACCTTC; cdr3_aa: CASRGTGGSYGYTF
d_call: TRBD1; v_call: TRBV9; j_call: TRBJ1-2; clone_size: few; cdr3_nt: TGTGCCAGCAGCCCTCGCGTAGGGACAGAAATCTATGGCTACACCTTC; cdr3_aa: CASSPRVGTEIYGYTF
d_call: -; v_call: TRBV6-4; j_call: TRBJ1-1; clone_size: -; cdr3_nt: TGTGCCAGCAGTGGCGAGGTGAACACTGAAGCTTTCTTT; cdr3_aa: CASSGEVNTEAFF
d_call: -; v_call: TRBV7-8; j_call: TRBJ1-5; clone_size: -; cdr3_nt: TGTGCCAGCAGCAGCAGGATCCTCAATCAGCCCCAGCATTTT; cdr3_aa: CASSSRILNQPQHF
d_call: -; v_call: TRBV30; j_call: TRBJ1-5; clone_size: -; cdr3_nt: TGTGCCTGGAGTGTACGGGGGTGGCAGTCTCTCAATCAGCCCCAGCATTTT; cdr3_aa: CAWSVRGWQSLNQPQHF
d_call: -; v_call: TRBV7-2; j_call: TRBJ2-7; clone_size: -; cdr3_nt: TGTGCCAGCAGCATACAGGGGGGGGCGGGTTTGGTCCATTACGAGCAGTACTTC; cdr3_aa: CASSIQGGAGLVHYEQYF
d_call: TRBD1; v_call: TRBV5-8; j_call: TRBJ1-1; clone_size: -; cdr3_nt: TGTGCCAGCAGCCAGACAAGACAGGGGAACACTGAAGCTTTCTTT; cdr3_aa: CASSQTRQGNTEAFF
d_call: TRBD1; v_call: TRBV5-1; j_call: TRBJ1-4; clone_size: -; cdr3_nt: TGCGCCAGCAGCCGTGACAGGGACAATAATGAAAAACTGTTTTTT; cdr3_aa: CASSRDRDNNEKLFF
d_call: -; v_call: TRBV7-3; j_call: TRBJ2-3; clone_size: few; cdr3_nt: TGTGCCAGCAGCTTGAGAGTCGCGGGGACGGGCACAGATACGCAGTATTTT; cdr3_aa: CASSLRVAGTGTDTQYF
d_call: TRBD1; v_call: TRBV27; j_call: TRBJ2-1; clone_size: -; cdr3_nt: TGTGCCAGCAGTCCCCCCGACAGGGGGCCGTTCGATGAGCAGTTCTTC; cdr3_aa: CASSPPDRGPFDEQFF
d_call: -; v_call: TRBV30; j_call: TRBJ2-3; clone_size: -; cdr3_nt: TGTGCCTGGAGTGCGACTAATACGCAGTATTTT; cdr3_aa: CAWSATNTQYF
d_call: -; v_call: TRBV30; j_call: TRBJ2-6; clone_size: -; cdr3_nt: TGTGCCTGGCTTCCATTCGGCGGGTCTACGATCCCGACCTATTCGTCTGGGGCCAACGTCCTGACTTTC; cdr3_aa: CAWLPFGGSTIPTYSSGANVLTF
d_call: -; v_call: TRBV24-1; j_call: TRBJ1-4; clone_size: -; cdr3_nt: TGTGCCACCAGTGAGGCCCCAAGTGGGGGGTATATGGAAAAACTGTTTTTT; cdr3_aa: CATSEAPSGGYMEKLFF
d_call: -; v_call: TRBV18; j_call: TRBJ1-2; clone_size: -; cdr3_nt: TGTGCCAGCTCACCGGGGGACGGCTACACCTTC; cdr3_aa: CASSPGDGYTF
d_call: -; v_call: TRBV10-3; j_call: TRBJ1-2; clone_size: -; cdr3_nt: TGTGCCATCAGTGAGTCGGTGGAGATCCCTGGCTACACCTTC; cdr3_aa: CAISESVEIPGYTF
d_call: TRBD1; v_call: TRBV6-5; j_call: TRBJ1-1; clone_size: -; cdr3_nt: TGTGCCAGCCAGCTACGACAGGGGCGGACTGAAGCTTTCTTT; cdr3_aa: CASQLRQGRTEAFF
d_call: -; v_call: TRBV18; j_call: TRBJ2-7; clone_size: -; cdr3_nt: TGTGCCAGCTCACCACCGGGGCAGGTTATAGTTACCGAGCAGTACTTC; cdr3_aa: CASSPPGQVIVTEQYF
d_call: -; v_call: TRBV11-1; j_call: TRBJ2-7; clone_size: -; cdr3_nt: TGTGCCAGCAGCCCGCACAGCAACGAGCAGTACTTC; cdr3_aa: CASSPHSNEQYF
d_call: -; v_call: TRBV5-6; j_call: TRBJ2-5; clone_size: -; cdr3_nt: TGTGCCAGCAGCTTGGGCAGGGGTGAGACCCAGTACTTC; cdr3_aa: CASSLGRGETQYF
d_call: -; v_call: TRBV30; j_call: TRBJ2-7; clone_size: -; cdr3_nt: TGTGCCTGGAGTCGGGACATAACCTACGAGCAGTACTTC; cdr3_aa: CAWSRDITYEQYF
d_call: -; v_call: TRBV5-4; j_call: TRBJ2-3; clone_size: -; cdr3_nt: TGTGCCAGCAGCTGGCCCGGGCGGAGCGGGCAAGATACGCAGTATTTT; cdr3_aa: CASSWPGRSGQDTQYF
d_call: TRBD1; v_call: TRBV7-6; j_call: TRBJ2-2; clone_size: few; cdr3_nt: TGTGCCAGCTCTGGGGCGCAGGGGGCGAACACCGGGGAGCTGTTTTTT; cdr3_aa: CASSGAQGANTGELFF
d_call: -; v_call: TRBV24-1; j_call: TRBJ2-1; clone_size: -; cdr3_nt: TGTGCCACCAGTGATACCGACAGTCGCTCCTACAATGAGCAGTTCTTC; cdr3_aa: CATSDTDSRSYNEQFF
d_call: -; v_call: TRBV7-3; j_call: TRBJ1-5; clone_size: -; cdr3_nt: TGTGCCAGCAGTCCCCGCCTGGGGGGCAATCAGCCCCAGCATTTT; cdr3_aa: CASSPRLGGNQPQHF
d_call: -; v_call: TRBV3-1/TRBV3-2; j_call: TRBJ1-5; clone_size: -; cdr3_nt: TGTGCCAGCAGCCAAGATATCGTAAAAGGGACGCCCCAGCATTTT; cdr3_aa: CASSQDIVKGTPQHF
d_call: TRBD2; v_call: TRBV3-1/TRBV3-2; j_call: TRBJ2-7; clone_size: -; cdr3_nt: TGTGCCAGCAGCCAAGATACTAGCGGGGGGCCATTGACCTACGAGCAGTACTTC; cdr3_aa: CASSQDTSGGPLTYEQYF
d_call: -; v_call: TRBV12-2; j_call: TRBJ2-1; clone_size: few; cdr3_nt: TGTGCAAGTCGCCATCTGAACGGGACAAAGCTATGCGGCAATGAGCAGTTCTTC; cdr3_aa: CASRHLNGTKLCGNEQFF
d_call: TRBD1; v_call: TRBV4-3; j_call: TRBJ1-2; clone_size: -; cdr3_nt: TGCGCCAGCAGCCAGGCGTACGACAGGGGGCAGTACTATGGCTACACCTTC; cdr3_aa: CASSQAYDRGQYYGYTF
d_call: -; v_call: TRBV9; j_call: TRBJ2-1; clone_size: -; cdr3_nt: TGTGCCAGCAGCCCCCCCGCACGCGAGGGGGATGAGCAGTTCTTC; cdr3_aa: CASSPPAREGDEQFF
d_call: TRBD2; v_call: TRBV6-2/TRBV6-3; j_call: TRBJ2-5; clone_size: -; cdr3_nt: TGTGCCAGCAGTTACCCCCTCGGGGTACTAGCGGGAAACCAAGAGACCCAGTACTTC; cdr3_aa: CASSYPLGVLAGNQETQYF
d_call: -; v_call: TRBV4-3; j_call: TRBJ2-7; clone_size: -; cdr3_nt: TGCGCCAGCAGCCAAGAAGTAGGGGGGACTTACTCCTACGAGCAGTACTTC; cdr3_aa: CASSQEVGGTYSYEQYF
d_call: -; v_call: TRBV12-3/TRBV12-4; j_call: TRBJ2-1; clone_size: -; cdr3_nt: TGTGCCAGCAATCAATTAGGGGGCAATGAGCAGTTCTTC; cdr3_aa: CASNQLGGNEQFF
d_call: -; v_call: TRBV19; j_call: TRBJ1-2; clone_size: -; cdr3_nt: TGTGCCAGTAGTATGCGGACAGCCTATGGCTACACCTTC; cdr3_aa: CASSMRTAYGYTF
d_call: -; v_call: TRBV9; j_call: TRBJ1-4; clone_size: -; cdr3_nt: TGTGCCAGCAGCGTAGTTACGGCGGGGAATGAAAAACTGTTTTTT; cdr3_aa: CASSVVTAGNEKLFF
d_call: -; v_call: TRBV9; j_call: TRBJ2-4; clone_size: once; cdr3_nt: TGTGCCAGCAGCGTGAATGAGGGGATTCAGTACTTC; cdr3_aa: CASSVNEGIQYF
d_call: -; v_call: TRBV7-3; j_call: TRBJ2-2; clone_size: -; cdr3_nt: TGTGCCAGCAGCTCTGGACGGGACACCGGGGAGCTGTTTTTT; cdr3_aa: CASSSGRDTGELFF
d_call: -; v_call: TRBV28; j_call: TRBJ2-5; clone_size: -; cdr3_nt: TGTGCCGCCGGGCCAGGGCCGAGGGAGACCCAGTACTTC; cdr3_aa: CAAGPGPRETQYF
d_call: -; v_call: TRBV19; j_call: TRBJ1-1; clone_size: -; cdr3_nt: TGTGCCAGTATAAAAAGTATTGCAGGCACTGAAGCTTTCTTT; cdr3_aa: CASIKSIAGTEAFF
d_call: TRBD1; v_call: TRBV12-5; j_call: TRBJ1-1; clone_size: once; cdr3_nt: TGTGCTAGTGGTCCCCGGACAGGGAGGAACACTGAAGCTTTCTTT; cdr3_aa: CASGPRTGRNTEAFF
d_call: -; v_call: TRBV29-1; j_call: TRBJ1-2; clone_size: -; cdr3_nt: TGCAGCGTTTTTCACACCCTCGTCTACACCTTC; cdr3_aa: CSVFHTLVYTF
d_call: -; v_call: TRBV4-2; j_call: TRBJ2-2; clone_size: -; cdr3_nt: TGTGCCAGCAGCCAAGAGGGTGGGGGGACGGAAAACACCGGGGAGCTGTTTTTT; cdr3_aa: CASSQEGGGTENTGELFF
d_call: TRBD1; v_call: TRBV10-2; j_call: TRBJ2-6; clone_size: -; cdr3_nt: TGCGCCAGCACCCAACAGGGGGCGTCTGGGGCCAACGTCCTGACTTTC; cdr3_aa: CASTQQGASGANVLTF
d_call: -; v_call: TRBV27; j_call: TRBJ1-2; clone_size: few; cdr3_nt: TGTGCCAGCAGTTTACAGGGGAACTATGGCTACACCTTC; cdr3_aa: CASSLQGNYGYTF
d_call: TRBD1; v_call: TRBV5-1; j_call: TRBJ2-5; clone_size: -; cdr3_nt: TGCGCCAGCAGCTCCGGACAGGGGTTTGAGACCCAGTACTTC; cdr3_aa: CASSSGQGFETQYF
d_call: TRBD1; v_call: TRBV19; j_call: TRBJ1-1; clone_size: -; cdr3_nt: TGTGCCAGTAGTGGGGACAGAGACACTGAAGCTTTCTTT; cdr3_aa: CASSGDRDTEAFF
d_call: -; v_call: TRBV14; j_call: TRBJ2-5; clone_size: -; cdr3_nt: TGTGCCAGCAGCCAAGAGATCCTTGGGGGAGCAGTAGAGACCCAGTACTTC; cdr3_aa: CASSQEILGGAVETQYF